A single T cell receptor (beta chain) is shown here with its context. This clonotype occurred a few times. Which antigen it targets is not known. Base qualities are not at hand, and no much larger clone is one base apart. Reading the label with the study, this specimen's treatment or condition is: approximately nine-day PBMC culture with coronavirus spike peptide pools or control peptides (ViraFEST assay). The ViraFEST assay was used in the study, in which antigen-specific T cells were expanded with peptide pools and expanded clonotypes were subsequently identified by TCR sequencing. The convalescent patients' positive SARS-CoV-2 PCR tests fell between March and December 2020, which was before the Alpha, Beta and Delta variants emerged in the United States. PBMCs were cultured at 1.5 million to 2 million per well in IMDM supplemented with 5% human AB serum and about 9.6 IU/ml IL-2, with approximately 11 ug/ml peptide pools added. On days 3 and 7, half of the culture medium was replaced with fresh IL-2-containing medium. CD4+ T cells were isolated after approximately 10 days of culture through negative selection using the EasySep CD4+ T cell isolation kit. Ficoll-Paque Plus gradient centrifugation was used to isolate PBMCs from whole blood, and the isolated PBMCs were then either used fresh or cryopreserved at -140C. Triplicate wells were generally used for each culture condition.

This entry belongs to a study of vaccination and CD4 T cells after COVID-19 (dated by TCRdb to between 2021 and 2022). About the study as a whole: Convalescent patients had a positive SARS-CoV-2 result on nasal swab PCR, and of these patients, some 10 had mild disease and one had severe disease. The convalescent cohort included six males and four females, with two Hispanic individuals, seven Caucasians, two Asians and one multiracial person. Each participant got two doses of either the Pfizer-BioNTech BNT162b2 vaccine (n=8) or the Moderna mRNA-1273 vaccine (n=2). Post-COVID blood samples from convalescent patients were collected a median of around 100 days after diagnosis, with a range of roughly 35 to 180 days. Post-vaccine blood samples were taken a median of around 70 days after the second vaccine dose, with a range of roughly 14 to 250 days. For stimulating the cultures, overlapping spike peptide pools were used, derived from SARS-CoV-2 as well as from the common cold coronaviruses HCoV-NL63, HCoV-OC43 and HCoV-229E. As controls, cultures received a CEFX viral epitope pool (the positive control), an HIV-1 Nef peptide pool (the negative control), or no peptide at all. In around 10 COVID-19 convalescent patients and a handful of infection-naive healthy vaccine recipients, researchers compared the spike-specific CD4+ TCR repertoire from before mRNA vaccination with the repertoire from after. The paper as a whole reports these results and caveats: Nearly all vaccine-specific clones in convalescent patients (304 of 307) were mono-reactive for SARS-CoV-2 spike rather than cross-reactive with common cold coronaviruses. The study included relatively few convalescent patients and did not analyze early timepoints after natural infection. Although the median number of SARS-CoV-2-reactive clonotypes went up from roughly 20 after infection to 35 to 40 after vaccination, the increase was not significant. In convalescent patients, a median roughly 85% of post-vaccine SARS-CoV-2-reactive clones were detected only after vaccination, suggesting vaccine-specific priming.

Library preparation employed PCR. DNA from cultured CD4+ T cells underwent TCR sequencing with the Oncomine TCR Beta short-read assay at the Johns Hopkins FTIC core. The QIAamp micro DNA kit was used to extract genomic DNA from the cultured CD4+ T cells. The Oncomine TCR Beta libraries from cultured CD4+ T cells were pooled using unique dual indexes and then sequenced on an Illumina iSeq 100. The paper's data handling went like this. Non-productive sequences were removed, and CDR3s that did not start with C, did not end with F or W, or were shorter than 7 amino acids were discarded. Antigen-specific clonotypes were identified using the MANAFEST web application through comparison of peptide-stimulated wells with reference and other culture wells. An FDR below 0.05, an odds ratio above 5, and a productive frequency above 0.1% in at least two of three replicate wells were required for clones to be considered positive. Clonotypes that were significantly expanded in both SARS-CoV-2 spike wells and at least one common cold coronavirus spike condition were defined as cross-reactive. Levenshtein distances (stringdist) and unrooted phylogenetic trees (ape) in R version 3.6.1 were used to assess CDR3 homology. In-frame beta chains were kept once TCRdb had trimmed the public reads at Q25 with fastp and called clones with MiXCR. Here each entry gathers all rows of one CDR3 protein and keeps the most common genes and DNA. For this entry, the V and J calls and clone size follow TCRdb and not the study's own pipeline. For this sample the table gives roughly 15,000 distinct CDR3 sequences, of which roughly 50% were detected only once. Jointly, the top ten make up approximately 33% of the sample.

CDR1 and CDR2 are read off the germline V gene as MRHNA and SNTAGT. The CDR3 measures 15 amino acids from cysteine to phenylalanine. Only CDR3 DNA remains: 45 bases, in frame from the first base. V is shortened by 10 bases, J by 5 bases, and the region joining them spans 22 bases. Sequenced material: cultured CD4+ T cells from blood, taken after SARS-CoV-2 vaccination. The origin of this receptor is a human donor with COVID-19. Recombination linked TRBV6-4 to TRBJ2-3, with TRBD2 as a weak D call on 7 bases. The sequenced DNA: TGTGCCACCAGGCGTGGGGGGGCCGGAGAAGATACGCAGTATTTT. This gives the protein CATRRGGAGEDTQYF.